This TCR beta chain was found in a study of response to subunit inactivated influenza vaccine. Study-level findings and limits: The study's authors posited that every seasonal influenza vaccination enlists few new T cells.

A few counts support this clonotype. Its specificity is not known. MiXCR, applied by TCRdb to the RT-PCR reads, yields one record per CDR3 protein. Of hundreds of thousands of distinct CDR3 sequences listed, about 25% are singletons. The specimen comprised CD4+ T cells sorted from PBMCs, sampled 4 to 6 days after vaccination. The source of this sequence is a man aged 45 to 65 who received an inactivated influenza vaccine.

The DNA of the CDR3 is TGTGCCACCAGCAGAGACCGGGACAGTAGGGCCCAGTACTTC. This sequence encodes CATSRDRDSRAQYF. The chain is built from TRBV15 and TRBJ2-5, with 7 positions matching TRBD1. Trimming cost V 0 bases and J 9 bases; bases outside gene matches: 7. This CDR3 comprises 14 residues. Germline CDR1 reads LNHNV; CDR2 reads YYDKDF (reference sequence).